Below are 24 T cell receptor beta chains sequenced from a single sample in a study of T cells in tuberculosis. The data were produced by immunoSEQ multiplex PCR, yet TCRdb's version contains in-frame clones alone and is incomplete. The table lists around 49,000 clones, roughly 95% of them singletons. The time point is: new active TB diagnosis, blood taken before or within 7 days of starting treatment. The sequencing here drew on PBMCs, taken at tuberculosis diagnosis. All receptors come from an adult with tuberculosis.

The chain joins TRBV11-2 to TRBJ2-7, with 10 bases lining up with TRBD1. Unmatched junction bases numbered 11, after V lost 5 bases and J lost 4 bases. Germline CDR1 is SGHAT and CDR2 is FQNNGV. CDR3 length equals 16 residues. CDR3 protein: CASSPGTGDLGYEQYF. The CDR3 DNA reads TGTGCCAGCAGCCCCGGGACAGGGGATCTAGGGTACGAGCAGTACTTC.

The rearrangement joins TRBV28 to TRBJ2-1; 9 nucleotides match TRBD2. The CDR3 loop spans 19 amino acids. Germline trimming cut 4 bases from V and 0 bases from J; bases unmatched to any gene: 13. Germline values: CDR1 MDHEN, CDR2 SYDVKM. The CDR3 DNA is TGTGCCAGCAGTTCGCTGACTAGCGGCGAATTATTCTCCTACAATGAGCAGTTCTTC. It translates to CASSSLTSGELFSYNEQFF.

The V and J genes are TRBV7-9 and TRBJ2-1; D uncertain. The V end lost 0 bases, the J end lost 11 bases, and 5 bases lay between the germline ends. Looked up from germline, CDR1 is SEHNR and CDR2 is FQNEAQ (reference sequence). This CDR3 is 11 amino acids long. The CDR3: CASSLAPKQFF. The CDR3 DNA reads TGTGCCAGCAGCTTAGCTCCAAAGCAGTTCTTC.

The V gene is TRBV18, the J gene TRBJ2-1; 8 bases agree with TRBD1. Looked up from germline, CDR1 is KGHSH and CDR2 is LQKENI. The CDR3 extends over 17 amino acids. V shed 3 bases and J 8 bases; nucleotides not matched to a gene: 15. The CDR3 nucleotides are TGTGCCAGCTCACCTCCTCTTTGGACAGGGAACGTCTATGAGCAGTTCTTC. Encoded protein: CASSPPLWTGNVYEQFF.

The V call is TRBV27, the J call TRBJ2-3, with TRBD2 matching 8 bases. J gave up 3 bases and V 8 bases, and 7 bases lay outside the gene matches. This CDR3 region has 14 residues. Germline V gene sequence: CDR1 MNHEY, CDR2 SMNVEV (reference sequence). CDR3 bases: TGTGCCAGCCACTCGACTAGCGTGACAGATACGCAGTATTTT. The encoded protein is CASHSTSVTDTQYF.

The chain links TRBV6-5 to TRBJ1-2; 7 bases are shared with TRBD1. The CDR3 loop spans 13 amino acids. V shed 6 bases and J 8 bases; nucleotides not matched to a gene: 9. Germline CDR1 is MNHEY and CDR2 is SVGAGI. The CDR3 here is CASRLGQAKGYTF. The CDR3 DNA sequence: TGTGCCAGCAGACTTGGACAGGCCAAGGGCTACACCTTC.

The chain carries TRBV4-3 and TRBJ2-7; 14 bases are a match to TRBD2. Germline values: CDR1 LGHNA, CDR2 YSLEER. CDR3 size: 15 residues. The junction had 3 bases not matched to a gene; V was cut back by 2 bases and J by 6 bases. The CDR3 coding sequence is TGCGCCAGCAGCCAACGACTAGCGGGAGGGACCGAGCAGTACTTC. Amino acids: CASSQRLAGGTEQYF.

The gene calls are TRBV29-1 and TRBJ1-1, with TRBD1 identical over 12 bases. V lost 6 bases and J lost 4; bases outside the gene matches: 6. The germline CDR1 and CDR2 sequences are SQVTM and ANQGSEA. The CDR3 consists of 14 residues. The CDR3 loop is CSVGGQGAPTEAFF. For the CDR3, the DNA is TGCAGCGTGGGGGGACAGGGGGCGCCCACTGAAGCTTTCTTT.

V is TRBV5-8 and J is TRBJ1-5, with a weak D call TRBD1 (6 bases). The CDR3 is made up of 16 amino acids. Germline V lookup: CDR1 SGHTS, CDR2 YDEGEE. Between the trimmed V and J ends, which lost 4 bases and 4 bases, there was a span of 18 bases. CDR3 region: CASSDKTGQGNQPQHF. CDR3 nucleotide sequence: TGTGCCAGCAGCGATAAAACAGGGCAGGGGAATCAGCCCCAGCATTTT.

The count of this clone is one. The V and J genes are TRBV27 and TRBJ1-2; TRBD1 matches 10 bases. The CDR3 loop spans 15 amino acids. J was trimmed by 7 bases and V by 1 base; bases with no gene match: 6. Germline loops: CDR1 MNHEY, CDR2 SMNVEV (reference sequence). For the CDR3, the DNA is TGTGCCAGCAGTTTATTGGGGGACAGGGGTGTTGGCTACACCTTC. Its protein product is CASSLLGDRGVGYTF.

The CDR3 sequence is CASSRGSSPSGYTF. As DNA, the CDR3 is TGTGCCAGCAGTCGAGGGTCGTCCCCTAGTGGCTACACCTTC. The chain uses TRBV6-6 and TRBJ1-2; D gene unclear. V was clipped by 5 bases and J by 7 bases, with 17 bases between them. The CDR3 consists of 14 residues. In germline, CDR1 is MNHNY, CDR2 SVGAGI (reference sequence).

The chain has TRBV5-1 and TRBJ1-3, with D unresolved. The germline CDR1 and CDR2 sequences are SGHRS and YFSETQ. This CDR3 has 17 amino acids. The V end lost 0 bases, the J end lost 0 bases, and 13 bases lay between the germline ends. The chain's CDR3 is CASSLVSPTSSGNTIYF. In DNA, the CDR3 is TGCGCCAGCAGCTTGGTGTCCCCGACAAGCTCTGGAAACACCATATATTTT.

The chain links TRBV4-3 to TRBJ2-1; 9 bases map to TRBD2. CDR3 length equals 20 residues. Germline-derived CDR1 and CDR2 are LGHNA and YSLEER. The trim removed 1 base at V and 5 bases at J, leaving 18 bases unmatched. DNA for the CDR3: TGCGCCAGCAGCCAAGCCTACCAAATTCAGACTAGCGGCAGGAACAATGAGCAGTTCTTC. Amino acids: CASSQAYQIQTSGRNNEQFF.

In this sample, this clone turned up once. The chain combines TRBV27 with TRBJ1-5, with D perhaps matching TRBD1 (6 bases). The V end was cut by 6 bases, the J end by 2 bases, with 11 bases between. There are 14 residues in the CDR3. CDR1 and CDR2 (germline): MNHEY, SMNVEV (reference sequence). The CDR3, as DNA: TGTGCCAGCAGGCTACAGGGAGGCAATCAGCCCCAGCATTTT. Translation: CASRLQGGNQPQHF.

This clone has only a few counts. The chain links TRBV2 to TRBJ1-2, with TRBD1 matching over 12 bases. This CDR3 region has 16 residues. V was clipped by 5 bases and J by 10 bases; unmatched bases: 14. Looked up from germline, CDR1 is SNHLY and CDR2 is FYNNEI. The CDR3 nucleotides are TGTGCCAGCAGTCCCGGGACAGGGGGCGCTTGGGCGTCCTACACCTTC. It is translated as CASSPGTGGAWASYTF.

This clone was seen a single time. CDR3: CASSLYGSSGRAGYNEQFF. The CDR3 DNA reads TGTGCCAGCAGTTTATACGGTAGTAGCGGGAGGGCCGGCTACAATGAGCAGTTCTTC. The genes are TRBV27 and TRBJ2-1; 11 bases fit TRBD2. This CDR3 is 19 amino acids long. Germline loops: CDR1 MNHEY, CDR2 SMNVEV (reference sequence). V lost 1 base and J lost 3; bases outside the gene matches: 11.

The V and J genes are TRBV19 and TRBJ2-1; 8 bases align to TRBD2. V shed 3 bases, J shed 9 bases, and the junction held 13 bases outside the gene matches. Germline values: CDR1 LNHDA, CDR2 SQIVND (reference sequence). There are 16 residues in the CDR3. The DNA of the CDR3 is TGTGCCAGTAGTATTACGGGACTAGATATCTTGGGTGAGCAGTTCTTC. As protein: CASSITGLDILGEQFF.

The genes are TRBV6-6 and TRBJ2-7, with D possibly being TRBD1 (6 bases). The germline V and J ends were trimmed by 8 bases and 2 bases, with 16 bases remaining between them. Germline lookup yields CDR1 MNHNY and CDR2 SVGAGI (reference sequence). The CDR3 length is 14 residues. In nucleotides, the CDR3 is TGTGCCAGCGGTCGGGACATCTCTGCCTACGAGCAGTACTTC. It codes for CASGRDISAYEQYF.

In the case of this clone: Other DNA sequences from this sample encode an identical CDR3 as well. The chain employs TRBV9 and TRBJ1-1, with D possibly being TRBD1 (5 bases). Trimming took 2 bases from V and 4 from J, leaving 9 bases between them. The CDR3 totals 13 residues. The germline V gene has CDR1 SGDLS and CDR2 YYNGEE. In DNA, the CDR3 is TGTGCCAGCAGCGTGGGGGGGAGCACTGAAGCTTTCTTT. Translating it yields CASSVGGSTEAFF. The full variable domain, its missing parts supplied by reference TRBV9 and TRBJ1-1, is DSGVTQTPKHLITATGQRVTLRCSPRSGDLSVYWYQQSLDQGLQFLIQYYNGEERAKGNILERFSAQQFPDLHSELNLSSLELGDSALYFCASSVGGSTEAFFGQGTRLTVV.

The rearrangement links TRBV7-2 to TRBJ1-1; D is possibly TRBD1 (6 bases). Trimming removed 3 bases at V and 5 bases at J, with 10 bases between. This CDR3 is built from 13 residues. Germline V gene lookup returns CDR1 SGHTA and CDR2 FQGNSA. CDR3 bases: TGTGCCAGCAGCTTTACAGGGATTACTGAAGCTTTCTTT. The encoded protein is CASSFTGITEAFF. The full variable domain, in which reference TRBV7-2 and TRBJ1-1 provide the parts outside the CDR3, is GAGVSQSPSNKVTEKGKDVELRCDPISGHTALYWYRQSLGQGLEFLIYFQGNSAPDKSGLPSDRFSAERTGGSVSTLTIQRTQQEDSAVYLCASSFTGITEAFFGQGTRLTVV.

The chain combines TRBV9 with TRBJ1-2, with 7 bases lining up with TRBD1. J was trimmed by 6 bases and V by 7 bases; bases with no gene match: 12. The CDR3 consists of 14 residues. Germline CDR1 SGDLS, CDR2 YYNGEE. The CDR3 region is CASGNIRTGHGYTF. Here the CDR3 DNA reads TGTGCCAGCGGAAATATACGGACAGGACATGGCTACACCTTC.

The genes are TRBV11-3 and TRBJ1-6, with no clear D. The CDR3 is made up of 14 amino acids. Germline V gene data show CDR1 as SGHNT and CDR2 as YENEEA. Trimming left V 3 bases short and J 8 bases short, with 11 bases between. The CDR3 DNA follows: TGTGCCAGCAGCTTGGGTAACGGGGATTCACCCCTCCACTTT. Translation: CASSLGNGDSPLHF.

V is TRBV6-5 and J is TRBJ2-2, with D maybe TRBD2 (6 bases). The CDR3 consists of 14 residues. Germline lookup yields CDR1 MNHEY and CDR2 SVGAGI. Trimming removed 5 bases from V and 9 bases from J, with 16 bases in between. CDR3 region: CASSNEGGGRELFF. DNA for the CDR3: TGTGCCAGCAGTAACGAAGGTGGGGGGAGGGAGCTGTTTTTT.

The chain links TRBV9 to TRBJ1-1; 8 bases fit TRBD1. Losses at the gene ends were 0 bases for V and 1 base for J; bases not matched to a gene: 2. CDR3 length: 15 residues. Germline lookup yields CDR1 SGDLS and CDR2 YYNGEE. The CDR3 region has the DNA TGTGCCAGCAGCGTAGACGGGACAGGGAACACTGAAGCTTTCTTT. Amino acid sequence: CASSVDGTGNTEAFF.